The present TCR beta chain was sequenced within a study of shared clonotypes between healthy human individuals. CDR1 SGHVS and CDR2 FQNEAQ come from the germline V gene. This CDR3 comprises 17 residues. Germline trimming cut 4 bases from V and 3 bases from J; bases unmatched to any gene: 10. Points on this clone: Antigen: not known.

Broader study findings: Represented diversity (both genetic and exposure-history) was limited by the small number of donors.

Data came from immunoSEQ multiplex PCR; TCRdb stores just in-frame clones and leaves some out. The sample includes approximately 600,000 clones, approximately 96% of them seen just once. Naive-designated CD8 cells lacked CD45RO, were positively enriched for CCR7, and omitted terminally differentiated effector memory CD45RA+ cells. The sample comprised naive CD8+ T cells sorted from blood. This sequence was found in a woman in her twenties or thirties in good health. This chain joins TRBV7-8 and TRBJ2-3; 10 bases agree with TRBD2. This chain's CDR3 is CASSSHYSSGRTDTQYF. The CDR3 DNA is TGTGCCAGCAGCTCGCACTATTCTAGCGGGAGAACAGATACGCAGTATTTT. Full variable domain (outside the CDR3, taken from reference TRBV7-8 and TRBJ2-3): GAGVSQSPRYKVAKRGQDVALRCDPISGHVSLFWYQQALGQGPEFLTYFQNEAQLDKSGLPSDRFFAERPEGSVSTLKIQRTQQEDSAVYLCASSSHYSSGRTDTQYFGPGTRLTVL.